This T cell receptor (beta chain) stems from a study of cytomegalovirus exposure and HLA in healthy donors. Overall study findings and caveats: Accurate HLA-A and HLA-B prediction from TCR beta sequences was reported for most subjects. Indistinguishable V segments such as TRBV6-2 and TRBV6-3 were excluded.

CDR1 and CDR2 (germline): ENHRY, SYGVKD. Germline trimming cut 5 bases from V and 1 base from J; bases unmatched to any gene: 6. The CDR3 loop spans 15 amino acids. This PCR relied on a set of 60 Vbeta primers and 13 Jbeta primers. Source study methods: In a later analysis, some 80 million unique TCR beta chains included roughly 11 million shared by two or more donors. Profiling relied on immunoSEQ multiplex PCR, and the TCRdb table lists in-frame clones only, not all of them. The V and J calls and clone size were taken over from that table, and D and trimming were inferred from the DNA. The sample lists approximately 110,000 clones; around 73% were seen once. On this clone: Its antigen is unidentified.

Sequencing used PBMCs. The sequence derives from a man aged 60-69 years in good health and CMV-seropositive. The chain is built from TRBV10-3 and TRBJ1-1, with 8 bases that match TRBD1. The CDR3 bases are TGTGCCATCAGTACAGGGGGTAGCCGGAACACTGAAGCTTTCTTT. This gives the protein CAISTGGSRNTEAFF.